The rows below give T cell receptor beta chains drawn from one sample of a study of cytomegalovirus exposure and HLA in healthy donors. The method was immunoSEQ multiplex PCR; TCRdb's version includes in-frame clones alone and lacks a portion of them. The sample holds about 200,000 clones, about 82% seen once. Input material: PBMCs. Receptors were obtained from a woman aged 45-65 years in good health and CMV-seronegative. Each CDR3 is given with its conserved first and last residue. Each record gives: V gene, J gene, D gene, clone size, CDR3 DNA, CDR3 protein. The D gene is left open where the match is weak. Clone size is stated in some rows and not others, as once, few, many or a class when expanded.

TRBV7-2	TRBJ1-1	TRBD1	NA	TGTGCCAGCAGCCCGTACAGGGGGCGGAACACTGAAGCTTTCTTT	CASSPYRGRNTEAFF
TRBV27	TRBJ2-7	TRBD2	NA	TGTGCCAGCAGTTTATACGGGGGGAAATACGAGCAGTACTTC	CASSLYGGKYEQYF
TRBV5-5	TRBJ2-7	TRBD2	few	TGTGCCAGCAGCTTGGGCGGGAGCGTTATAAACGAGCAGTACTTC	CASSLGGSVINEQYF
TRBV27	TRBJ2-7	TRBD2	once	TGTGCCAGCAGTTTTAGCGGGACTTCCTACGAGCAGTACTTC	CASSFSGTSYEQYF
TRBV27	TRBJ2-7	NA	few	TGTGCCAGCAGTTTGGGGCGAAAAACATTAATGCACTTCTACGAGCAGTACTTC	CASSLGRKTLMHFYEQYF
TRBV7-2	TRBJ2-7	NA	NA	TGTGCCAGCAGGGGAGGTTACGAGCAGTACTTC	CASRGGYEQYF
TRBV10-3	TRBJ2-1	NA	NA	TGTGCCATCAGTGCCGGGGGAGGATTTTACAATGAGCAGTTCTTC	CAISAGGGFYNEQFF
TRBV5-1	TRBJ2-2	TRBD2	NA	TGCGCCAGCAGCTTGGTAGCGGGAGGAGGGGAGCTGTTTTTT	CASSLVAGGGELFF
TRBV30	TRBJ2-7	NA	NA	TGTGCCTGGAAAGGAGAGAACAGGGCGCACTACGAGCAGTACTTC	CAWKGENRAHYEQYF
TRBV28	TRBJ1-2	TRBD1	once	TGTGCCAGCAGCTATCCGGGACAGGGGGTCTATGGCTACACCTTC	CASSYPGQGVYGYTF
TRBV27	TRBJ1-4	TRBD1	once	TGTGCCAGCAGTACAGGGGGCTTTGGTAAAAAACTGTTTTTT	CASSTGGFGKKLFF
TRBV14	TRBJ1-6	NA	NA	TGTGCCAGCAGCCCGGGGGGGACAAGGAATTCACCCCTCCACTTT	CASSPGGTRNSPLHF
TRBV7-2	TRBJ2-2	NA	NA	TGTGCCAGCAGCCTGGGGAGCGGGAACACCGGGGAGCTGTTTTTT	CASSLGSGNTGELFF
TRBV19	TRBJ2-3	NA	NA	TGTGCCAGTAGTATAATTTCCGGAGGGTTAGGGGATACGCAGTATTTT	CASSIISGGLGDTQYF
TRBV27	TRBJ1-5	NA	NA	TGTGCCAGCAGTTTATCCAGGACTAGAGGCAATCAGCCCCAGCATTTT	CASSLSRTRGNQPQHF
TRBV29-1	TRBJ2-7	TRBD2	NA	TGCAGCGTTATCCCCCCTAGCGGGAGCTCCTACGAGCAGTACTTC	CSVIPPSGSSYEQYF
TRBV5-1	TRBJ1-2	NA	NA	TGCGCCAGCAGCTTGGTGACAGGAGTGGCTAACTATGGCTACACCTTC	CASSLVTGVANYGYTF
TRBV7-2	TRBJ1-1	NA	NA	TGTGCCAGCAGCTTAGCTCGCGGTAACACTGAAGCTTTCTTT	CASSLARGNTEAFF
TRBV4-1	TRBJ2-4	NA	NA	TGCGCCAGCAGCCAGCACAGTGGGGCTTCGAACATTCAGTACTTC	CASSQHSGASNIQYF
TRBV28	TRBJ2-5	TRBD2	NA	TGTGCCAGCAGTTTCTGGCCGGGACTAACAGAAGAGACCCAGTACTTC	CASSFWPGLTEETQYF
TRBV2	TRBJ1-6	NA	NA	TGTGCCAGCAGAGCGCTACAGGTTGATAATTCACCCCTCCACTTT	CASRALQVDNSPLHF
TRBV10-2	TRBJ1-2	NA	NA	TGCGCCAGCAGTGAGGGGGGGGGCCGAGGCCACAACTATGGCTACACCTTC	CASSEGGGRGHNYGYTF
TRBV7-6	TRBJ1-2	TRBD1	NA	TGTGCCAGCAGCCCCGGACAGGGGGCAAACTATGGCTACACCTTC	CASSPGQGANYGYTF
TRBV28	TRBJ1-1	NA	NA	TGTGCCAGCAACAGACCGGGGACTTTGAACACTGAAGCTTTCTTT	CASNRPGTLNTEAFF
TRBV28	TRBJ1-2	NA	NA	TGTGCCAGCAGTGAGACAATTAACTATGGCTACACCTTC	CASSETINYGYTF
TRBV5-4	TRBJ2-3	NA	NA	TGTGCCAGCAGCTTGGGCCAGGGGAAAGTGACGCAGTATTTT	CASSLGQGKVTQYF